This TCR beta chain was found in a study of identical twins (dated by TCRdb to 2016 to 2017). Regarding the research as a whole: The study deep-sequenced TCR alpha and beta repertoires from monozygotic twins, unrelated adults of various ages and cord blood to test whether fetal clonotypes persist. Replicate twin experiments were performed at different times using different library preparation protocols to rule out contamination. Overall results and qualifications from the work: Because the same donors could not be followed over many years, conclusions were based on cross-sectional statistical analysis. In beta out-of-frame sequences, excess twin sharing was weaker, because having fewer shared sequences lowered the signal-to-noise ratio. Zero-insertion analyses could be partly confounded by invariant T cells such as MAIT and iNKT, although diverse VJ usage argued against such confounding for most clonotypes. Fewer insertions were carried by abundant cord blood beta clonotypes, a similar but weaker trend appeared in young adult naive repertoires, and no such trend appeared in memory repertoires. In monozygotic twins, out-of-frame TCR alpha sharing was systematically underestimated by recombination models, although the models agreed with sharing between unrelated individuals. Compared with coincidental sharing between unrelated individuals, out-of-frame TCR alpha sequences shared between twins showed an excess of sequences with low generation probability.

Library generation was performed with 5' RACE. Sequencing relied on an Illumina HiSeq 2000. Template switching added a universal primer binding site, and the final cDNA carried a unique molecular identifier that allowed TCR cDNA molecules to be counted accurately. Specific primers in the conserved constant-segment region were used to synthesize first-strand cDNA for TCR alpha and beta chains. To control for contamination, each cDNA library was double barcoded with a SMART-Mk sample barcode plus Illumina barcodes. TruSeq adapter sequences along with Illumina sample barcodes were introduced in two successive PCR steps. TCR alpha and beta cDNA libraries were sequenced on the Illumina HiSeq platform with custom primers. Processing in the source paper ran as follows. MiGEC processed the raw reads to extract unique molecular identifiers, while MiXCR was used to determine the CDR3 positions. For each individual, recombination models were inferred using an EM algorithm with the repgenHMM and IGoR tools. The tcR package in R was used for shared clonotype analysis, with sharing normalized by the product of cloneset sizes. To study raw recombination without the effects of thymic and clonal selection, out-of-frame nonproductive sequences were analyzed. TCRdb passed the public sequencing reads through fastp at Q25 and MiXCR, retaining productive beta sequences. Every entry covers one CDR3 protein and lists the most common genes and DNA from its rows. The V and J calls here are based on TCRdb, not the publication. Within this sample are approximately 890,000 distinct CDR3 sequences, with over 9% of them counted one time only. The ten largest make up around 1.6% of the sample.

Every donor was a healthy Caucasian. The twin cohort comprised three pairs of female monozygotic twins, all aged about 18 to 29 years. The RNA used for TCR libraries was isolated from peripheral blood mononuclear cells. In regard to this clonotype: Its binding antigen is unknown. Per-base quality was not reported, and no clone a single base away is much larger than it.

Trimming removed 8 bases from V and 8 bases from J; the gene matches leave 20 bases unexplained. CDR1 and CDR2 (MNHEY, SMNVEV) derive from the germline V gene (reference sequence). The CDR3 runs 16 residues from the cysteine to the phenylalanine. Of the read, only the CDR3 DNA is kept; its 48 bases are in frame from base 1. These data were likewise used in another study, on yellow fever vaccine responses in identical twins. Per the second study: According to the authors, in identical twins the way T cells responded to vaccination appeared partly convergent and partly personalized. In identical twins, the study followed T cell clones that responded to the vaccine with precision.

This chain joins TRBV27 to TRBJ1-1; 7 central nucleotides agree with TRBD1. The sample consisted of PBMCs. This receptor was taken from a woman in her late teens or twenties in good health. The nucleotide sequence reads TGTGCCAGCGGGCCGAGTCGGGAGACAGGGAACTTCGAAGCTTTCTTT. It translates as CASGPSRETGNFEAFF.